The clone carrying this T cell receptor beta chain turned up a few times. Its antigen is unidentified. The CDR3 totals 15 residues. Germline V gene sequence: CDR1 DFQATT, CDR2 SNEGSKA (reference sequence). Trimming at V came to 0 bases and at J to 4 bases, leaving 6 bases not matched to a gene. This sample was taken from a study of blood T cells in healthy people across ages. About the research overall: Roughly one uniquely barcoded beta molecule per two T cells was captured.

A J-beta primer mix and a sample-barcoded 5' primer were used in a second PCR of roughly 6 to 11 cycles. Samples each returned at least 3 million CDR3-containing paired-end reads. TCRdb called the 5' RACE reads again in MiXCR, with one record for every CDR3 protein. Of some 900,000 distinct CDR3 sequences in the sample, roughly 26% were seen once. Findings of the study overall: The fall in TCR beta diversity per million T cells was roughly linear with age. Changes seen in expanded clonotypes were possibly confounded by donor CMV status left unknown.

The sequence was collected from a woman at least 80 years old in good health. This chain links TRBV20-1 with TRBJ2-4, with 7 bases matching TRBD1. Sequenced material: blood. The CDR3 sequence: CSARDPPGGKNIQYF. The CDR3 DNA reads as TGCAGTGCTAGAGATCCTCCAGGGGGTAAAAACATTCAGTACTTC.